The 6 T cell receptor beta chains in this list originate from one sample, sequenced in a study of blood T cell repertoires in COVID-19. Some clones are missing from TCRdb's copy, which holds only in-frame ones; the method was immunoSEQ multiplex PCR. This sample has under 250,000 clones, with 65% to 85% found just once. The sequencing input was PBMCs or T cells enriched from blood (not recorded which). These TCRs come from a man younger than 45 with acute COVID-19.

The chain employs TRBV6-5 and TRBJ2-4; the D gene is possibly TRBD1 (5 bases). V lost 6 bases, J lost 6 bases, and 9 bases lay in between. This CDR3 comprises 12 residues. CDR1 is MNHEY, CDR2 SVGAGI, per germline. The CDR3: CASSPGRNIQYF. For the CDR3, the DNA is TGTGCCAGCAGCCCAGGGCGAAACATTCAGTACTTC.

This chain uses TRBV10-2 with TRBJ1-6; TRBD1 matches 7 bases. CDR1 is WSHSY and CDR2 is SAAADI in the germline V gene. The CDR3 length is 14 residues. Trimming cost V 8 bases and J 6 bases; bases outside gene matches: 7. CDR3 residues: CASRTGPSNSPLHF. CDR3 bases: TGCGCCAGCCGGACAGGCCCTAGTAATTCACCCCTCCACTTT.

DNA of the CDR3: TGTGCCAGCAGTTTGGTGGGCTCAGGAAACACCATATATTTT. Protein product: CASSLVGSGNTIYF. This sequence joins TRBV6-5 and TRBJ1-3; no clear D gene. The germline V and J ends were trimmed by 4 bases and 4 bases, with 11 bases remaining between them. CDR1 and CDR2 from the germline V gene are MNHEY and SVGAGI. CDR3 size: 14 residues.

This clone was found once. V and J are TRBV15 and TRBJ2-1, with TRBD1 matching over 8 bases. The V and J ends lost 1 base and 7 bases, in that order; junction bases with no gene match: 6. CDR1 is LNHNV and CDR2 is YYDKDF in the germline V gene (reference sequence). The CDR3 sequence is 15 residues long. The CDR3 nucleotides read TGTGCCACCAGCAGAGCAGGGACAGGTTTGAATGAGCAGTTCTTC. Protein sequence: CATSRAGTGLNEQFF.

The chain has TRBV28 and TRBJ2-5; TRBD2 agrees at 8 bases. Germline V gives CDR1 MDHEN, CDR2 SYDVKM. With V trimmed by 2 bases and J by 7 bases, 12 bases remained unmatched. The CDR3 is made up of 16 amino acids. This chain's CDR3 is CASSLTSRGGTGTQYF. CDR3 bases: TGTGCCAGCAGTTTAACAAGTCGGGGGGGTACAGGGACCCAGTACTTC. The entire variable domain, with the rest obtained from reference TRBV28 and TRBJ2-5, is as follows: DVKVTQSSRYLVKRTGEKVFLECVQDMDHENMFWYRQDPGLGLRLIYFSYDVKMKEKGDIPEGYSVSREKKERFSLILESASTNQTSMYLCASSLTSRGGTGTQYFGPGTRLLVL.

The chain has TRBV5-4 and TRBJ1-1; tentative D call: TRBD1 (6 bases). Between the trimmed V and J ends, which lost 4 bases and 11 bases, there was a span of 21 bases. From germline, CDR1 is SGHNT and CDR2 YYREEE (reference sequence). The CDR3 has 14 amino acids. The CDR3 DNA is TGTGCCAGCAGCCGCCACCAAAATACAGGGTACGCTTTCTTT. It is translated as CASSRHQNTGYAFF.